Only a few counts were recorded for the clone carrying this TCR beta chain. CDR3 size: 16 residues. The germline CDR1 and CDR2 sequences are SEHNR and FQNEAQ (reference sequence). Trimming left V 7 bases short and J 1 base short, with 19 bases between. Unique molecular identifiers tagged the TCRbeta library. Each CDR3 protein is one row after TCRdb ran MiXCR on the PCR reads. The sample lists approximately 340,000 distinct CDR3 sequences; 10% to 13% were seen once. This entry belongs to a study of T-cell reconstitution after alpha-beta-depleted transplantation in children. The rearrangement joins TRBV7-9 to TRBJ1-1; no definite D call. This receptor was taken from a human donor who donated a stem cell graft to a child with acute lymphoblastic leukemia. The sample in question was PBMCs from the stem cell graft donor, obtained from the stem cell graft. The CDR3 DNA sequence: TGTGCCAGCATCCCGTCTGATCGCAGCCAGAACACTGAAGCTTTCTTT. It specifies CASIPSDRSQNTEAFF. Based on the CDR3 plus reference TRBV7-9 and TRBJ1-1, the full variable domain is DTGVSQNPRHKITKRGQNVTFRCDPISEHNRLYWYRQTLGQGPEFLTYFQNEAQLEKSRLLSDRFSAERPKGSFSTLEIQRTEQGDSAMYLCASIPSDRSQNTEAFFGQGTRLTVV.